This TCR beta chain originates from a study of long-term antiretroviral therapy in people with HIV. Of note for this clone: Its cognate antigen is unknown.

V was cut by 8 bases and J by 0 bases, with 14 bases left in between. The CDR3 is made up of 14 amino acids. Germline CDR1 MNHNY, CDR2 SVGAGI (reference sequence). Sampling of each donor yielded at least one pre-ART PBMC sample and at least two post-ART PBMC samples. The assay, immunoSEQ v3.0, was run at survey level. Clones were sequenced by immunoSEQ multiplex PCR, and TCRdb holds only the in-frame ones, with some missing. The data hold around 15,000 clones, with roughly 80% observed a single time. Study-level points and caveats: The blood, collected between about 2004 and 2018, was possibly taken under older ART regimens.

The source was unsorted PBMCs, collected just before starting antiretroviral therapy. The gene calls are TRBV6-6 and TRBJ2-7, with D perhaps TRBD1 (6 bases). The clonotype comes from a man aged 35 to 55 with HIV. Here the CDR3 reads CASATGRSSYEQYF. CDR3 coding DNA: TGTGCCAGCGCAACAGGGAGATCCTCCTACGAGCAGTACTTC.